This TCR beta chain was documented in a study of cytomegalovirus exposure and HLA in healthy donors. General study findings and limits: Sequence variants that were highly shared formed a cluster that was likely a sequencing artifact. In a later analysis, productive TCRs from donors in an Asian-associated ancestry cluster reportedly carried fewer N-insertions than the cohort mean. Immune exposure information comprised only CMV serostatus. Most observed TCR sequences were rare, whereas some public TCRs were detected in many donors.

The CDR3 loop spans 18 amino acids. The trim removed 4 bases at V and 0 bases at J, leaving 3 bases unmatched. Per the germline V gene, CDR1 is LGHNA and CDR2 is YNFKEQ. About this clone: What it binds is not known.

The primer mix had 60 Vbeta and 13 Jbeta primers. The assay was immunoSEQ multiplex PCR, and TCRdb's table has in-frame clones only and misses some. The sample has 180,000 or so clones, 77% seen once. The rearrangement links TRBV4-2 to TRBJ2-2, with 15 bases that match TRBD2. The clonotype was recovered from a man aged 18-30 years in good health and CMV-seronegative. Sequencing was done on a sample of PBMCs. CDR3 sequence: CASSPRTSGGANTGELFF. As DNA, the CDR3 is TGTGCCAGCAGCCCTCGGACTAGCGGGGGGGCGAACACCGGGGAGCTGTTTTTT.